The clone carrying this TCR beta chain has ten or more counts. Its antigen is not known. TCR cDNA molecules were tagged individually, and each one carried a unique molecular identifier. TCRdb itself ran the 5' RACE reads through MiXCR, one entry per CDR3 protein. In the table there are about 9,200 distinct CDR3 sequences, around 8% of which are singletons. The source of the sample is a study of spatial heterogeneity in lung cancer. Notes on the study in general: The estimated TCR-seq coverage of tumor T cells amounted to around 7% when looking at alpha chains and about 14% when looking at beta chains. Ubiquitous and regional expanded TCR counts correlated with ubiquitous and regional nonsynonymous mutations, respectively. Tracking of tumor mutation counts was seen in expanded intratumoral alpha and beta TCR counts.

CDR3 length: 14 residues. CDR1 and CDR2 (germline): WSHSY, SAAADI. The ends were cut back, 6 bases at V and 7 bases at J, with 18 bases in the middle. Time point meaning: sample taken at primary tumor resection. Sample: lung tumor tissue, taken at surgery. The source of this sequence is a male donor with early-stage non-small cell lung cancer. V usage is TRBV10-2 and J usage is TRBJ1-2; tentative D call: TRBD1 (5 bases). The chain's CDR3 is CASSSFPGLFGYTF. In DNA, the CDR3 is TGCGCCAGCAGCTCATTCCCGGGACTTTTTGGCTACACCTTC.